What follows are 30 T cell receptor beta chains derived from one specimen sequenced in a study of long-term antiretroviral therapy in people with HIV. Version v3.0 of the immunoSEQ assay ran at survey level. Libraries were prepared by immunoSEQ multiplex PCR; TCRdb keeps only in-frame clonotypes and omits some of them. The table has roughly 18,000 clones, approximately 90% seen once. The specimen was unsorted PBMCs, collected 0.6 years after starting antiretroviral therapy. Receptors were obtained from a woman aged 40 to 50 with HIV.

The V gene is TRBV29-1, the J gene TRBJ1-5; TRBD1 is a possible D gene (5 bases). Trimming left V 7 bases short and J 1 base short, with 17 bases between. This CDR3 region has 15 residues. From germline, CDR1 is SQVTM and CDR2 ANQGSEA. Written as DNA, the CDR3 is TGCAGCGCCCCGGCAGGGATGAGGAGCAATCAGCCCCAGCATTTT. Its translation: CSAPAGMRSNQPQHF.

The rearrangement joins TRBV7-2 to TRBJ2-3; D remains ambiguous. The germline CDR1 and CDR2 sequences are SGHTA and FQGNSA. V was pared by 3 bases and J by 2 bases, with 6 bases between. This CDR3 contains 13 residues. The CDR3 reads CASSFTDTDTQYF. CDR3 nucleotide sequence: TGTGCCAGCAGCTTTACCGACACAGATACGCAGTATTTT.

Only a few counts were recorded for this clone. The J gene is TRBJ1-6, the V gene TRBV6-1; D unresolved. Germline V gene data show CDR1 as MNHNS and CDR2 as SASEGT. Trimming took 3 bases from V and 13 from J, leaving 16 bases between them. This CDR3 region has 14 residues. CDR3 DNA sequence: TGTGCCAGCAGTGAGGGCGGGCGGACGGCGCCCCTCCACTTT. Translation: CASSEGGRTAPLHF.

The chain employs TRBV7-9 and TRBJ2-7; 8 nucleotides agree with TRBD1. V dropped 5 bases and J dropped 4; count of bases not matched to a gene: 16. The CDR3 has 17 amino acids. Germline CDR1 is SEHNR and CDR2 is FQNEAQ (reference sequence). The CDR3 region has the DNA TGTGCCAGCAGCCCCGGATTAGGAGACAGGGGAAGGTACGAGCAGTACTTC. Its translation is CASSPGLGDRGRYEQYF.

The V and J genes are TRBV11-2 and TRBJ1-2; TRBD1 aligns across 8 bases. The CDR3 length is 15 residues. The V gene end was trimmed by 0 bases and the J gene end by 4 bases; junction bases not matched to a gene: 4. Germline V lookup: CDR1 SGHAT, CDR2 FQNNGV. CDR3 sequence (DNA): TGTGCCAGCAGCTTAGACCCGACAGGGGTCTATGGCTACACCTTC. This sequence encodes CASSLDPTGVYGYTF.

CDR3 region: CASSYSNSNQPQHF. The CDR3 DNA reads TGTGCCAGCAGTTACTCGAACAGCAATCAGCCCCAGCATTTT. This chain uses TRBV6-5 with TRBJ1-5; D unclear. Germline V gives CDR1 MNHEY, CDR2 SVGAGI. There are 14 residues in the CDR3. V dropped 0 bases and J dropped 1 base, with 4 bases sitting between them.

The chain uses TRBV7-9 and TRBJ2-7; D not resolved. The V end was cut by 1 base, the J end by 3 bases, with 7 bases between. The CDR3 is made up of 13 amino acids. Germline CDR1 reads SEHNR; CDR2 reads FQNEAQ (reference sequence). CDR3 amino acids: CASSLGGIYEQYF. The CDR3 DNA sequence: TGTGCCAGCAGCTTAGGGGGAATCTACGAGCAGTACTTC. The whole variable domain, filled in from reference TRBV7-9 and TRBJ2-7, reads DTGVSQNPRHKITKRGQNVTFRCDPISEHNRLYWYRQTLGQGPEFLTYFQNEAQLEKSRLLSDRFSAERPKGSFSTLEIQRTEQGDSAMYLCASSLGGIYEQYFGPGTRLTVT.

The chain couples TRBV19 to TRBJ2-1; D call uncertain. CDR3 length: 16 residues. Germline CDR1 LNHDA, CDR2 SQIVND (reference sequence). V lost 2 bases and J lost 2, with 13 bases in between. DNA for the CDR3: TGTGCCAGTAGTATAACGCGGCAGGCAACCTACAATGAGCAGTTCTTC. This encodes CASSITRQATYNEQFF.

This chain joins TRBV5-8 and TRBJ1-1; D uncertain. CDR1 and CDR2 (germline): SGHTS, YDEGEE. This CDR3 spans 14 amino acids. Trimming shortened V by 0 bases and J by 1 base, and 7 bases separated the two germline ends. The CDR3 reads CASSLVRANTEAFF. In nucleotides, the CDR3 is TGTGCCAGCAGCTTGGTGCGGGCGAACACTGAAGCTTTCTTT.

V and J are TRBV9 and TRBJ2-3, with D perhaps matching TRBD1 or TRBD2 (5 bases each). The germline V and J ends were trimmed by 4 bases and 0 bases, with 12 bases remaining between them. CDR1 and CDR2 (germline): SGDLS, YYNGEE. There are 15 residues in the CDR3. The DNA of the CDR3 is TGTGCCAGCAGCCCCCGGGGCCCGAGCACAGATACGCAGTATTTT. Encoded protein: CASSPRGPSTDTQYF. Combining the CDR3 with reference TRBV9 and TRBJ2-3 gives the whole variable domain DSGVTQTPKHLITATGQRVTLRCSPRSGDLSVYWYQQSLDQGLQFLIQYYNGEERAKGNILERFSAQQFPDLHSELNLSSLELGDSALYFCASSPRGPSTDTQYFGPGTRLTVL.

The V call is TRBV10-2, the J call TRBJ2-7; no reliable D call. Deletions cut 0 bases from V and 9 bases from J, with 9 bases between. The CDR3 length is 12 residues. Germline V gives CDR1 WSHSY, CDR2 SAAADI. The CDR3 DNA is TGCGCCAGCAGTGAGTCGGGTCCCGCGCAGTACTTC. Amino acids: CASSESGPAQYF.

The V gene is TRBV5-4, the J gene TRBJ1-6; D call uncertain. This CDR3 is built from 12 residues. V was cut by 0 bases and J by 7 bases, with 2 bases left in between. The germline gives CDR1 SGHNT, CDR2 YYREEE (reference sequence). The CDR3 nucleotides are TGTGCCAGCAGCTTGGGAAATTCACCCCTCCACTTT. Translation: CASSLGNSPLHF.

The rearrangement links TRBV30 to TRBJ2-2; the D call may be TRBD1 or TRBD2 (5 bases each). Germline CDR1 is GTSNPN and CDR2 is SVGIG (reference sequence). CDR3 size: 14 residues. V shed 3 bases and J shed 3 bases, with 11 bases lying between them. This chain's CDR3 is CAWSTGRYTGELFF. CDR3 DNA sequence: TGTGCCTGGAGCACGGGGCGGTACACCGGGGAGCTGTTTTTT.

The CDR3 here is CASSLAGTAYEQYF. The CDR3 nucleotides read TGTGCCAGCAGCTTGGCAGGGACGGCGTACGAGCAGTACTTC. The chain combines TRBV5-8 with TRBJ2-7; D may match TRBD1 or TRBD2 (5 bases each). Trimming took off 0 bases at V and 4 bases at J, with 11 bases between the two ends. Germline V gene lookup returns CDR1 SGHTS and CDR2 YDEGEE. The CDR3 is 14 residues long.

The V gene is TRBV5-6, the J gene TRBJ1-2; D gene unclear. Trimming stripped 0 bases from V and 4 bases from J, with 4 bases between. CDR1 SGHDT and CDR2 YYEEEE come from the germline V gene. This CDR3 is 12 amino acids long. The chain's CDR3 is CASSLGPYGYTF. CDR3 nucleotides: TGTGCCAGCAGCTTGGGACCCTATGGCTACACCTTC.

The gene calls are TRBV7-2 and TRBJ2-3, with 7 nucleotides matching TRBD2. Germline loops: CDR1 SGHTA, CDR2 FQGNSA. V was clipped by 1 base and J by 4 bases; unmatched bases: 8. This CDR3 comprises 16 residues. CDR3 sequence reads: CASSLEGRGRADTQYF. Written as DNA, the CDR3 is TGTGCCAGCAGCTTAGAGGGGAGGGGACGGGCAGATACGCAGTATTTT.

The chain employs TRBV2 and TRBJ2-1, with unresolved D. The CDR3 extends over 15 amino acids. V was shortened by 4 bases and J by 4 bases, with 14 bases between the two germline ends. CDR1 is SNHLY, CDR2 FYNNEI, per germline. Here the CDR3 DNA reads TGTGCCAGCAGTGTAGGGAAGGGCTTTTACAATGAGCAGTTCTTC. As protein: CASSVGKGFYNEQFF.

The rearrangement uses TRBV11-2 and TRBJ2-1; TRBD2 agrees at 8 bases. Unmatched junction bases numbered 10, after V lost 0 bases and J lost 3 bases. The CDR3 sequence is 18 residues long. The V gene's germline CDR1 is SGHAT and CDR2 FQNNGV. Here the CDR3 DNA reads TGTGCCAGCAGCTTAGATATCAGCGGGGGCTATGACTACAATGAGCAGTTCTTC. Encoded protein: CASSLDISGGYDYNEQFF. Combining the CDR3 with reference TRBV11-2 and TRBJ2-1 gives the whole variable domain EAGVAQSPRYKIIEKRQSVAFWCNPISGHATLYWYQQILGQGPKLLIQFQNNGVVDDSQLPKDRFSAERLKGVDSTLKIQPAKLEDSAVYLCASSLDISGGYDYNEQFFGPGTRLTVL.

This clone was seen a single time. This chain links TRBV5-4 with TRBJ1-2; D is perhaps TRBD1 (5 bases). Germline V gene sequence: CDR1 SGHNT, CDR2 YYREEE (reference sequence). V was shortened by 2 bases and J by 3 bases, with 11 bases between the two germline ends. CDR3 length: 14 residues. DNA of the CDR3: TGTGCCAGCAGCTTTCGGGGGAACGACTATGGCTACACCTTC. Translated, it gives CASSFRGNDYGYTF.

The chain recombines TRBV7-9 with TRBJ1-6, with D unresolved. The germline CDR1 and CDR2 sequences are SEHNR and FQNEAQ (reference sequence). V was cut by 7 bases and J by 6 bases, with 13 bases left in between. The CDR3 covers 14 residues. The CDR3 DNA is TGTGCCAGCAACCGCGGGCAGACTAATTCACCCCTCCACTTT. This codes for CASNRGQTNSPLHF.

The rearrangement links TRBV30 to TRBJ1-2; D might be TRBD1 (5 bases). This CDR3 has 11 residues. Germline values: CDR1 GTSNPN, CDR2 SVGIG (reference sequence). V lost 6 bases to trimming and J lost 5 bases, with 10 bases between them. The CDR3 region is CACNQGYGYTF. CDR3 in DNA: TGTGCCTGTAACCAGGGTTATGGCTACACCTTC.

The rearrangement joins TRBV4-1 to TRBJ1-2, with a tentative D call TRBD1 (5 bases). The ends were cut back, 3 bases at V and 3 bases at J, with 17 bases in the middle. The V gene's germline CDR1 is MGHRA and CDR2 YSYEKL. This CDR3 is built from 16 residues. The CDR3 sequence: CASSHSRGGEDYGYTF. CDR3 coding DNA: TGCGCCAGCAGCCACTCCCGGGGGGGGGAGGACTATGGCTACACCTTC.

The V and J genes are TRBV5-6 and TRBJ1-2; no definite D call. This CDR3 has 15 residues. Trimming left V 1 base short and J 0 bases short, with 10 bases between. From germline, CDR1 is SGHDT and CDR2 YYEEEE. The CDR3, as DNA: TGTGCCAGCAGCTTGACACGCCTAGCTAACTATGGCTACACCTTC. It encodes CASSLTRLANYGYTF.

V gene TRBV18 combines with J gene TRBJ2-1; no definite D call. Trimming stripped 3 bases from V and 5 bases from J, with 11 bases between. This CDR3 comprises 14 residues. Germline CDR1 reads KGHSH; CDR2 reads LQKENI. CDR3 amino acids: CASSPPALNNEQFF. CDR3 sequence (DNA): TGTGCCAGCTCACCTCCGGCACTGAACAATGAGCAGTTCTTC.

The chain joins TRBV18 to TRBJ2-2; 7 nucleotides match TRBD1. With V trimmed by 3 bases and J by 3 bases, 4 bases remained unmatched. CDR3 length: 15 residues. CDR1 is KGHSH and CDR2 is LQKENI in the germline V gene. The CDR3 DNA reads TGTGCCAGCTCACCCCGGCAGGGGGACACCGGGGAGCTGTTTTTT. Its translation is CASSPRQGDTGELFF.

The CDR3 sequence is CASKDPGGRETEAFF. CDR3 sequence (DNA): TGTGCCAGTAAGGATCCCGGGGGGAGGGAAACTGAAGCTTTCTTT. The genes are TRBV19 and TRBJ1-1; D possibly corresponds to TRBD1 (5 bases). Trimming took 7 bases from V and 5 from J, leaving 20 bases between them. This CDR3 is 15 amino acids long. Germline V gene data show CDR1 as LNHDA and CDR2 as SQIVND (reference sequence).

The V call is TRBV5-8, the J call TRBJ1-5, with 7 nucleotides matching TRBD1. Germline V gene data show CDR1 as SGHTS and CDR2 as YDEGEE. V shed 0 bases, J shed 5 bases, and the junction held 11 bases outside the gene matches. There are 17 residues in the CDR3. CDR3 protein: CASSLARDSTSHQPQHF. The CDR3 region has the DNA TGTGCCAGCAGCTTGGCCCGGGACAGCACCTCTCATCAGCCCCAGCATTTT.

This chain connects TRBV6-5 to TRBJ2-7, with 11 bases aligning to TRBD1. After removal of 5 bases from V and 4 bases from J, the junction contained 7 bases not matched to a gene. The CDR3 length is 15 residues. In germline, CDR1 is MNHEY, CDR2 SVGAGI. The CDR3: CASSTPGQGVYEQYF. In DNA form, the CDR3 reads TGTGCCAGCAGTACCCCGGGACAGGGGGTTTACGAGCAGTACTTC.

The chain uses TRBV4-3 and TRBJ2-2, with 7 bases that match TRBD2. CDR1 LGHNA and CDR2 YSLEER come from the germline V gene. This CDR3 has 19 residues. Trimming cost V 0 bases and J 0 bases; bases outside gene matches: 10. The CDR3 loop is CASSQDLLGEGPNTGELFF. CDR3 nucleotides: TGCGCCAGCAGCCAAGATCTTCTAGGGGAGGGCCCGAACACCGGGGAGCTGTTTTTT.

This chain joins TRBV12-5 and TRBJ2-7; D remains unclear. The germline V and J ends were trimmed by 4 bases and 5 bases, with 12 bases remaining between them. This CDR3 has 13 residues. Germline CDR1 reads LGHNT; CDR2 reads FRNRAP. As DNA, the CDR3 is TGTGCTAGTGGTTCTCTCGGCAGGAACGAGCAGTACTTC. Amino acids: CASGSLGRNEQYF.